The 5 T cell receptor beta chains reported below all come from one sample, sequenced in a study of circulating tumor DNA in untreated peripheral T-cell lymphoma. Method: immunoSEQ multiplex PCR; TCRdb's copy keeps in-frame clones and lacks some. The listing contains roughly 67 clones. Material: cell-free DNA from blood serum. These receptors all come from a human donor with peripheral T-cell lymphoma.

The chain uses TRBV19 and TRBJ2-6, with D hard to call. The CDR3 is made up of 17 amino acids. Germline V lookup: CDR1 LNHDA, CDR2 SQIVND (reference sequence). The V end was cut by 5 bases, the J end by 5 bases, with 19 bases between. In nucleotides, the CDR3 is TGTGCCAGTAGTCTATTGAAGACACAAAGTCGGGCCAACGTCCTGACTTTC. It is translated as CASSLLKTQSRANVLTF.

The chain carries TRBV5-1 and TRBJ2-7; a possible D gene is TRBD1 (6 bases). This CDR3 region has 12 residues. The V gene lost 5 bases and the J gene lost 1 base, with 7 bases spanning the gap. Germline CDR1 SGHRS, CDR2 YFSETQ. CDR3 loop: CASSGQSYEQYF. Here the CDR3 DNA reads TGCGCCAGCAGTGGACAGTCCTACGAGCAGTACTTC.

CDR3 residues: CASSPGSNQPQHF. DNA of the CDR3: TGTGCCAGCAGTCCTGGGAGCAATCAGCCCCAGCATTTT. This chain joins TRBV27 and TRBJ1-5; no definite D call. CDR1 is MNHEY, CDR2 SMNVEV, per germline (reference sequence). The CDR3 has 13 residues. Trimming pared 5 bases from V and 1 base from J, leaving 6 bases between.

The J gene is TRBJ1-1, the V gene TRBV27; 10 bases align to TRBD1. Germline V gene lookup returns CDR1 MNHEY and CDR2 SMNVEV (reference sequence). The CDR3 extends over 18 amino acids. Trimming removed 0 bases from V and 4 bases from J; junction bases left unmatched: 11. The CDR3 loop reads CASSLSSPDRGGGTEAFF. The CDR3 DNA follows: TGTGCCAGCAGTTTATCCAGCCCGGACAGGGGGGGAGGCACTGAAGCTTTCTTT.

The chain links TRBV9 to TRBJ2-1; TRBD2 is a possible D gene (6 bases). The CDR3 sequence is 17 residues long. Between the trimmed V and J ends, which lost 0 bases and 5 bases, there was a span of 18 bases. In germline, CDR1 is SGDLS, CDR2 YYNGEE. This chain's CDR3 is CASSVEDLGGADNEQFF. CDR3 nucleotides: TGTGCCAGCAGCGTAGAAGATCTGGGCGGGGCTGACAATGAGCAGTTCTTC.